These T cell receptor beta chains were read from a single sample in a study of blood T cell repertoires in COVID-19. Sequenced by immunoSEQ multiplex PCR; TCRdb stores in-frame clones only, minus some. The repertoire consists of about 25,000 clones, with approximately 88% occurring once and the leading ten covering about 9.3%. Sample: peripheral blood. These receptors originate from a human donor with active COVID-19. The donor label of this sample is uncertain. Both conserved end residues are part of each CDR3. The order of the fields is V gene, clone size, J gene, D gene, CDR3 DNA, CDR3 protein. D genes are given only for firm matches. Clone size appears in some rows only: once, few, many, or a class for an expanded clone.

>TRBV4-2|.|TRBJ1-5|.
TGTGCCAGCAGCCAAGGAGGAAGGGGTTCGGCTCAGCCCCAGCATTTT
CASSQGGRGSAQPQHF
>TRBV28|.|TRBJ1-5|.
TGTGCCAGCAGTTCCTTTCCGGTCGGTACCAATCAGCCCCAGCATTTT
CASSSFPVGTNQPQHF
>TRBV2|.|TRBJ2-2|TRBD1
TGTGCCAGCAGTTCAACAGGGGGAGGCACCGGGGAGCTGTTTTTT
CASSSTGGGTGELFF
>TRBV12-3/TRBV12-4|.|TRBJ2-1|TRBD1
TGTGCCACGTCGACAGGGTCTGGCAATGAGCAGTTCTTC
CATSTGSGNEQFF
>TRBV9|.|TRBJ1-2|TRBD1
TGTGCCAGCACCCCCGGGACAGGGGCGATCAACTATGGCTACACCTTC
CASTPGTGAINYGYTF
>TRBV6-5|.|TRBJ1-1|.
TGTGCCAGCAGAGACACGGGGGGGAAGCTCGAAGCTTTCTTT
CASRDTGGKLEAFF
>TRBV11-3|few|TRBJ1-5|TRBD1
TGTGCCAGCTCCAGGGGGGTTGTGCAGCAGCCCCAGCATTTT
CASSRGVVQQPQHF
>TRBV6-8|.|TRBJ1-1|TRBD1
TGTGCCAGCAGTTTGGGGGACAGCAACACTGAAGCTTTCTTT
CASSLGDSNTEAFF
>TRBV7-9|.|TRBJ2-6|.
TGTGCCAGCAGCTTAGGAAGAGACACTCTCTCTGGGGCCAACGTCCTGACTTTC
CASSLGRDTLSGANVLTF
>TRBV2|once|TRBJ2-7|TRBD2
TGTGCCAGCAGTTTCAGCGGGAGGGCGGGCGAGCAGTACTTC
CASSFSGRAGEQYF
>TRBV5-6|.|TRBJ2-1|TRBD2
TGTGCCAGCAGCTTGGCAGGACTAGCGGATGAGCAGTTCTTC
CASSLAGLADEQFF
>TRBV6-5|.|TRBJ1-5|.
TGTGCCAGCAGAAGGGGACACCTTAGCAATCAGCCCCAGCATTTT
CASRRGHLSNQPQHF
>TRBV7-2|.|TRBJ1-2|.
TGTGCCAGCAGCCCCCAACAGGGTTATGCCTATGGCTACACCTTC
CASSPQQGYAYGYTF
>TRBV7-9|.|TRBJ1-1|TRBD1
TGTGCCAGCAGCTTAGGGACTCCGGGACAGGCAAAAGCTTTCTTT
CASSLGTPGQAKAFF
>TRBV7-9|few|TRBJ1-2|TRBD1
TGTGCCAGCAGCTTAGACCCGGGACAGAACTATGGCTACACCTTC
CASSLDPGQNYGYTF
>TRBV6-2/TRBV6-3|once|TRBJ1-2|.
TGTGCCAGCAGCGCGGGTGCAGAAAGCTATGGCTACACCTTC
CASSAGAESYGYTF
>TRBV5-5|.|TRBJ1-1|TRBD1
TGTGCCAGCAAATTCACAGGGGGAGGCACTGAAGCTTTCTTT
CASKFTGGGTEAFF
>TRBV15|.|TRBJ1-5|TRBD1
TGTGCCACCAGCAGGGTCGGGACAGGAGGCCAGCCCCAGCATTTT
CATSRVGTGGQPQHF
>TRBV21-1|.|TRBJ2-7|.
TGTGCCAGCAGCACCCTAGGGAGGCCTCAATCCGAGCAGTACTTC
CASSTLGRPQSEQYF